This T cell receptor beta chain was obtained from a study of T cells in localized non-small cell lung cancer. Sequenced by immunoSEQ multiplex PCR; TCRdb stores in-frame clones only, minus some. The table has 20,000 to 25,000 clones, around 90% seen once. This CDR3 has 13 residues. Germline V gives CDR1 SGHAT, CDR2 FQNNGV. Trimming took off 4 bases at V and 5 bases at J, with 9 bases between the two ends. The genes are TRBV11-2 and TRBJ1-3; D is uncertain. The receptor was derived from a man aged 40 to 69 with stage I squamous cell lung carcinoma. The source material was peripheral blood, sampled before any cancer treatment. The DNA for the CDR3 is TGTGCCAGCAGCTCCCCTGTGAGAAACACCATATATTTT. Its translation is CASSSPVRNTIYF.